One sample yielded the 32 T cell receptor beta chains listed below, sequenced in a study of CD8 T cells in ankylosing spondylitis. TCRdb reanalysed the 5' RACE reads using MiXCR and keeps one entry per CDR3 protein. This sample has about 480,000 distinct CDR3 sequences, with about a sixth found just once. General study results and limits: The study identified a TCR beta motif of under ten highly homologous variants that appeared characteristic of ankylosing spondylitis blood.

The antigens these receptors bind are not known. What was sequenced was blood, either unsorted or a sorted T cell fraction (not recorded which). These receptor sequences come from a male donor with ankylosing spondylitis.

Only a few counts were recorded for this clonotype. This chain connects TRBV20-1 to TRBJ1-1, with D unclear. Looked up from germline, CDR1 is DFQATT and CDR2 is SNEGSKA (reference sequence). This CDR3 is built from 8 residues. With 8 bases removed from V and 8 bases from J, the gap between germline ends came to 6 bases. The CDR3 coding sequence is TGCAGTCCCGAAGAAGCTTTCTTT. Its protein product is CSPEEAFF.

V gene TRBV20-1 combines with J gene TRBJ2-2; D might be TRBD1 or TRBD2, each matching 6 bases. Trimming cost V 3 bases and J 5 bases, with 13 bases left between them. Germline V lookup: CDR1 DFQATT, CDR2 SNEGSKA (reference sequence). CDR3 length: 14 residues. The CDR3 sequence: CSASSRRGTGELFF. CDR3 DNA sequence: TGCAGTGCTAGTTCTAGGAGGGGGACCGGGGAGCTGTTTTTT.

This clonotype has a handful of counts. The chain is built from TRBV11-1 and TRBJ2-3, with 11 bases lining up with TRBD1. The CDR3 consists of 23 residues. Losses at the gene ends were 0 bases for V and 6 bases for J; bases not matched to a gene: 26. Germline-derived CDR1 and CDR2 are SGHAT and FQDESV (reference sequence). The CDR3 loop reads CASSLARTGGWAGRSRSLDTQYF. CDR3 nucleotides: TGTGCCAGCAGCTTAGCCCGGACAGGGGGCTGGGCGGGGCGCTCCCGGAGTTTGGATACGCAGTATTTT.

This clonotype was counted ten times or more. The chain has TRBV29-1 and TRBJ2-3; D is possibly TRBD1 (5 bases). V dropped 7 bases and J dropped 0 bases, with 17 bases sitting between them. The CDR3 contains 15 residues. In germline, CDR1 is SQVTM, CDR2 ANQGSEA. The CDR3: CSADGAFASTDTQYF. The DNA for the CDR3 is TGCAGCGCCGATGGGGCATTCGCTAGCACAGATACGCAGTATTTT.

About this clonotype: At one boundary the junction diverges from the germline segment, which might be a read error. The rearrangement joins TRBV27 to TRBJ1-1; the D is unclear. The CDR3 is 13 amino acids. CDR1 is MNHEY, CDR2 SMNVEV, per germline (reference sequence). The CDR3 is CASRPRTNAEAFF. CDR3 in DNA: TGTGCCAGCAGGCCCCGGACGAACGCTGAAGCTTTCTTT.

The chain employs TRBV6-5 and TRBJ2-3, with D unresolved. The CDR3 totals 15 residues. Germline CDR1 MNHEY, CDR2 SVGAGI. The V and J ends lost 2 bases and 0 bases respectively, with 9 bases between them. This CDR3 reads CASSYTTTSTDTQYF. In DNA, the CDR3 is TGTGCCAGCAGTTACACGACAACTAGCACAGATACGCAGTATTTT.

This sequence joins TRBV9 and TRBJ2-7; no reliable D call. The CDR3 sequence is 14 residues long. Trimming left V 4 bases short and J 3 bases short, with 14 bases between. Germline-derived CDR1 and CDR2 are SGDLS and YYNGEE. CDR3 sequence: CASSPSEGFYEQYF. DNA of the CDR3: TGTGCCAGCAGCCCTAGTGAAGGATTCTACGAGCAGTACTTC.

This clonotype was observed at least ten times. The chain employs TRBV2 and TRBJ2-1; 8 nucleotides match TRBD1. CDR3 length: 13 residues. The V and J ends lost 6 bases and 4 bases, in that order; junction bases with no gene match: 2. Germline values: CDR1 SNHLY, CDR2 FYNNEI. DNA of the CDR3: TGTGCCAGCAGCGGACAGGGATACAATGAGCAGTTCTTC. It codes for CASSGQGYNEQFF.

The V gene is TRBV12-5, the J gene TRBJ1-1, with a possible D match to TRBD1 (5 bases). Germline CDR1 reads LGHNT; CDR2 reads FRNRAP. The V and J ends lost 6 bases and 0 bases respectively, with 11 bases between them. The CDR3 sequence is 14 residues long. The CDR3 DNA is TGTGCTAGTGGCCGAGGACAACTGAACACTGAAGCTTTCTTT. Translating it yields CASGRGQLNTEAFF.

The chain links TRBV6-2 or TRBV6-3 to TRBJ1-5, with D maybe TRBD1 (5 bases). Trimming removed 7 bases at V and 8 bases at J, with 21 bases between. Germline-derived CDR1 and CDR2 are MNHEY and SVGEGT. This CDR3 is built from 15 residues. The CDR3 reads CASTPTGTPEKPQHF. The CDR3 DNA sequence: TGTGCCAGCACTCCGACCGGGACCCCGGAGAAGCCCCAGCATTTT.

The V gene is TRBV19, the J gene TRBJ2-1; the D is unclear. CDR1 LNHDA and CDR2 SQIVND come from the germline V gene (reference sequence). The CDR3 is made up of 15 amino acids. Deletions cut 7 bases from V and 8 bases from J, with 21 bases between. The CDR3: CASNPRSRPWDEQFF. CDR3 DNA sequence: TGTGCCAGTAACCCCCGGTCCCGCCCCTGGGATGAGCAGTTCTTC.

The V gene is TRBV20-1, the J gene TRBJ1-1; 8 bases fit TRBD1. CDR1 DFQATT and CDR2 SNEGSKA come from the germline V gene (reference sequence). Unmatched junction bases numbered 10, after V lost 3 bases and J lost 4 bases. CDR3 size: 15 residues. The chain's CDR3 is CSASFPLQGGTEAFF. CDR3 DNA sequence: TGCAGTGCTAGTTTCCCTTTACAGGGGGGCACTGAAGCTTTCTTT.

This chain uses TRBV18 with TRBJ2-7; D unclear. This CDR3 region has 14 residues. Per the germline V gene, CDR1 is KGHSH and CDR2 is LQKENI. The V and J ends lost 2 bases and 5 bases respectively, with 13 bases between them. The CDR3 loop is CASSPRVPDNEQYF. The CDR3 region has the DNA TGTGCCAGCTCACCAAGGGTCCCTGATAACGAGCAGTACTTC.

The sample holds a few counts of this clonotype. The chain uses TRBV28 and TRBJ2-5; 10 bases align to TRBD2. The CDR3 totals 13 residues. Germline assignment: CDR1 MDHEN and CDR2 SYDVKM. The junction had 4 bases not matched to a gene; V was cut back by 5 bases and J by 7 bases. CDR3 sequence: CASSPGLAPTQYF. The CDR3 DNA is TGTGCCAGCAGTCCGGGACTAGCGCCGACCCAGTACTTC.

This clonotype has a handful of counts. The chain joins TRBV29-1 to TRBJ2-7; either TRBD1 or TRBD2 may fit D (7 bases each). Trimming took 6 bases from V and 2 from J, leaving 11 bases between them. Per the germline V gene, CDR1 is SQVTM and CDR2 is ANQGSEA. CDR3 length equals 12 residues. CDR3: CSVAGQTYEQYF. The CDR3, as DNA: TGCAGCGTAGCGGGACAGACCTACGAGCAGTACTTC.

The V gene is TRBV5-5, the J gene TRBJ1-1; unclear D gene. CDR1 is SGHKS, CDR2 YYEKEE, per germline (reference sequence). V lost 0 bases and J lost 4, with 13 bases in between. This CDR3 spans 15 amino acids. CDR3 sequence: CASSLADGVSTEAFF. For the CDR3, the DNA is TGTGCCAGCAGCTTGGCCGATGGGGTAAGCACTGAAGCTTTCTTT. Filled out from reference TRBV5-5 and TRBJ1-1, the complete variable domain reads DAGVTQSPTHLIKTRGQQVTLRCSPISGHKSVSWYQQVLGQGPQFIFQYYEKEERGRGNFPDRFSARQFPNYSSELNVNALLLGDSALYLCASSLADGVSTEAFFGQGTRLTVV.

The sample holds many counts of this clonotype. The chain is built from TRBV2 and TRBJ2-1; the match to TRBD2 covers 12 bases. The junction had 10 bases not matched to a gene; V was cut back by 4 bases and J by 12 bases. The CDR3 spans 15 residues. From germline, CDR1 is SNHLY and CDR2 FYNNEI. The CDR3 reads CASSAGVTSGSGQFF. The CDR3 nucleotides are TGTGCCAGCAGTGCCGGGGTGACTAGCGGGAGTGGGCAGTTCTTC.

This chain connects TRBV6-1 to TRBJ2-6; unclear D gene. This CDR3 contains 14 residues. V dropped 4 bases and J dropped 2 bases, with 6 bases sitting between them. CDR1 is MNHNS and CDR2 is SASEGT in the germline V gene. The chain's CDR3 is CASSGEPGANVLTF. The CDR3 region has the DNA TGTGCCAGCAGTGGTGAACCTGGGGCCAACGTCCTGACTTTC.

The V gene is TRBV5-1, the J gene TRBJ2-3, with TRBD2 matching over 8 bases. The CDR3 totals 13 residues. CDR1 and CDR2 from the germline V gene are SGHRS and YFSETQ. With V trimmed by 3 bases and J by 5 bases, 2 bases remained unmatched. The DNA for the CDR3 is TGCGCCAGCAGCTCCGGGGGGGAAGATACGCAGTATTTT. Amino acids: CASSSGGEDTQYF.

V usage is TRBV15 and J usage is TRBJ2-5, with 10 bases that match TRBD1. V shed 3 bases and J 2 bases; nucleotides not matched to a gene: 3. Germline assignment: CDR1 LNHNV and CDR2 YYDKDF (reference sequence). The CDR3 consists of 15 residues. The chain's CDR3 is CATSSRDRGQETQYF. CDR3 DNA sequence: TGTGCCACCAGCAGCCGGGACAGGGGTCAAGAGACCCAGTACTTC. The complete variable domain, with remaining parts taken from reference TRBV15 and TRBJ2-5, reads DAMVIQNPRYQVTQFGKPVTLSCSQTLNHNVMYWYQQKSSQAPKLLFHYYDKDFNNEADTPDNFQSRRPNTSFCFLDIRSPGLGDTAMYLCATSSRDRGQETQYFGPGTRLLVL.

Written as DNA, the CDR3 is TGTGCCAGCAGGACGACAGGAAACACCATATATTTT. Residues: CASRTTGNTIYF. V usage is TRBV12-3 or TRBV12-4 and J usage is TRBJ1-3, with D unresolved. The CDR3 is made up of 12 amino acids. Trimming stripped 6 bases from V and 4 bases from J, with 7 bases between.

The J gene is TRBJ1-5, the V gene TRBV30; 9 bases line up with TRBD1. Trimming took 0 bases from V and 6 from J; bases not matched to a gene: 3. CDR1 and CDR2 from the germline V gene are GTSNPN and SVGIG (reference sequence). There are 14 residues in the CDR3. CDR3 sequence (DNA): TGTGCCTGGAGTGTAGGGACAGGGCGTCAGCCCCAGCATTTT. Protein product: CAWSVGTGRQPQHF.

At least ten counts were recorded for this clonotype. This chain connects TRBV12-3 or TRBV12-4 to TRBJ2-7, with TRBD1 matching 8 bases. V lost 8 bases to trimming and J lost 2 bases; unmatched junction nucleotides: 5. The CDR3 runs 13 residues. CDR3 nucleotides: TGTGCCAGCGCCCAGGGGGCGACCTACGAGCAGTACTTC. Residues: CASAQGATYEQYF.

This clonotype was counted between two and nine times. The V and J genes are TRBV5-1 and TRBJ2-7; D perhaps matches TRBD1 (6 bases). V was cut by 3 bases and J by 1 base, with 14 bases left in between. Germline lookup yields CDR1 SGHRS and CDR2 YFSETQ. The CDR3 runs 15 residues. CDR3 loop: CASSWAPGQSYEQYF. CDR3 DNA sequence: TGCGCCAGCAGCTGGGCGCCGGGACAATCCTACGAGCAGTACTTC.

CDR3 sequence reads: CASSLDPGAHEQYF. DNA of the CDR3: TGTGCCAGCAGTTTAGATCCAGGGGCCCACGAGCAGTACTTC. The chain has TRBV12-3 or TRBV12-4 and TRBJ2-7, with a weak D call TRBD1 (6 bases). This CDR3 comprises 14 residues. The germline V and J ends were trimmed by 1 base and 5 bases, with 12 bases remaining between them.

Only a few counts were recorded for this clonotype. The rearrangement uses TRBV28 and TRBJ2-7; a weak D match, TRBD1 (6 bases). CDR1 and CDR2 from the germline V gene are MDHEN and SYDVKM. CDR3 length: 16 amino acids. V gave up 6 bases and J gave up 6 bases, with 24 bases separating them. The DNA of the CDR3 is TGTGCCAGCAGCTCCCCGGTTGGGCAGGGGCTTAGCGAGCAGTACTTC. Translating gives CASSSPVGQGLSEQYF.

On this clonotype: Its ends do not fully match the called genes, so a read error is possible. The chain combines TRBV7-2 with TRBJ2-1; 8 nucleotides line up with TRBD2. This CDR3 has 12 amino acids. The germline V gene encodes CDR1 SGHTA and CDR2 FQGNSA. The CDR3 protein is CASSLVSSGFRF. CDR3 bases: TGTGCCAGCAGCTTAGTGTCTAGCGGGTTCCGGTTC.

There are many counts of this clonotype. This chain connects TRBV5-1 to TRBJ2-3; 7 bases match TRBD1. The CDR3 covers 14 residues. CDR1 and CDR2 (germline): SGHRS, YFSETQ. J lost 2 bases, V lost 5 bases, and 5 bases had no gene match. The CDR3 spells CASSMGTATDTQYF. As DNA, the CDR3 is TGCGCCAGCAGTATGGGGACAGCCACAGATACGCAGTATTTT.

The V and J genes are TRBV7-9 and TRBJ1-1; no firm D call. Germline V gene data show CDR1 as SEHNR and CDR2 as FQNEAQ (reference sequence). CDR3 length: 15 residues. Trimming cost V 3 bases and J 5 bases, with 16 bases left between them. The CDR3 loop reads CASSFSGRGETEAFF. The CDR3 DNA is TGTGCCAGCAGCTTTAGCGGTCGTGGGGAAACTGAAGCTTTCTTT.

This clonotype was recorded at least ten times. V is TRBV12-3 or TRBV12-4 and J is TRBJ2-7, with 7 positions matching TRBD1. The CDR3 is 14 residues long. Germline trimming cut 4 bases from V and 3 bases from J; bases unmatched to any gene: 6. In DNA form, the CDR3 reads TGTGCCAGCAGTTACCAGGACAGGTTCTACGAGCAGTACTTC. Translating gives CASSYQDRFYEQYF.

This chain uses TRBV20-1 with TRBJ1-2; no clear D. Trimming removed 3 bases at V and 5 bases at J, with 13 bases between. In germline, CDR1 is DFQATT, CDR2 SNEGSKA (reference sequence). The CDR3 runs to 13 residues. DNA of the CDR3: TGCAGTGCTAGCAAGGGCGGAGCATATGGCTACACCTTC. Its protein product is CSASKGGAYGYTF.

This clonotype was found a few times. The chain combines TRBV18 with TRBJ2-4, with 8 bases aligning to TRBD1. Germline CDR1 reads KGHSH; CDR2 reads LQKENI. The V segment lost 2 bases and the J segment 5 bases; nucleotides outside the gene matches: 2. The CDR3 sequence is 14 residues long. The CDR3 DNA sequence: TGTGCCAGCTCACCATCAGGGGGCGAAAACATTCAGTACTTC. This codes for CASSPSGGENIQYF.